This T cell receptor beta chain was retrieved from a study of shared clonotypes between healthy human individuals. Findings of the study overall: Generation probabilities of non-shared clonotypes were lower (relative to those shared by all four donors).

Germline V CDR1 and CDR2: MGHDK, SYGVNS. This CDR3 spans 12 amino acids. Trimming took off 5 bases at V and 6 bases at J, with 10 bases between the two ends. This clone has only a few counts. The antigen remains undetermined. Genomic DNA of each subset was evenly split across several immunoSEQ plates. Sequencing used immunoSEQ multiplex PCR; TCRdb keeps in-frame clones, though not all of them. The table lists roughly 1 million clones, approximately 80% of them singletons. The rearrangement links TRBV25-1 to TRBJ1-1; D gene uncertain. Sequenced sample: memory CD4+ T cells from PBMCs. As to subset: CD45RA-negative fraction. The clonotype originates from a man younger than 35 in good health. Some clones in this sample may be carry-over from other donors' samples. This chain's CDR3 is CASSLVAPEAFF. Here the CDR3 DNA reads TGTGCCAGCAGTTTGGTCGCTCCTGAAGCTTTCTTT.